The 6 T cell receptor beta chains below were found in one sample sequenced in a study of blood T cell repertoires in COVID-19. Libraries were prepared by immunoSEQ multiplex PCR; TCRdb keeps only in-frame clonotypes and omits some of them. The sample has about 47,000 clones, under 85% seen once. Input material: peripheral blood. All receptors derive from a man in his 60s with active COVID-19.

CDR3 coding DNA: TGTGCCAGCAGCCCACTCTTGGCGGGAGGGTATGGCTACACCTTC. The encoded protein is CASSPLLAGGYGYTF. V is TRBV5-6 and J is TRBJ1-2; no firm D call. This CDR3 has 15 residues. CDR1 and CDR2 (germline): SGHDT, YYEEEE. The V and J ends lost 4 bases and 5 bases respectively, with 18 bases between them.

There are a few counts of this clone. The chain joins TRBV2 to TRBJ2-6, with a tentative D call TRBD1 (6 bases). The CDR3 has 15 amino acids. CDR1 is SNHLY and CDR2 is FYNNEI in the germline V gene. Trimming cost V 7 bases and J 2 bases, with 12 bases left between them. The CDR3 bases are TGTGCCAGCAAGAAACAGGGAACTGGGGCCAACGTCCTGACTTTC. It specifies CASKKQGTGANVLTF.

The DNA of the CDR3 is TGCAGTGCTAGTCCGCTCTCCGGGGAAGCTTTCTTT. It is translated as CSASPLSGEAFF. The chain recombines TRBV20-1 with TRBJ1-1; D unclear. CDR1 and CDR2 (germline): DFQATT, SNEGSKA (reference sequence). Trimming removed 3 bases at V and 8 bases at J, with 13 bases between. This CDR3 is built from 12 residues.

V is TRBV6-5 and J is TRBJ1-6; TRBD1 matches at 9 bases. V dropped 2 bases and J dropped 10; count of bases not matched to a gene: 6. This CDR3 is 15 amino acids long. CDR1 is MNHEY and CDR2 is SVGAGI in the germline V gene. This CDR3 is CASSYGGQGSSPLHF. The CDR3 DNA reads as TGTGCCAGCAGTTACGGCGGACAGGGGTCCTCACCCCTCCACTTT.

The gene calls are TRBV4-3 and TRBJ2-2; 16 bases fit TRBD2. Trimming cost V 8 bases and J 7 bases; bases outside gene matches: 22. The CDR3 is 21 residues long. Germline assignment: CDR1 LGHNA and CDR2 YSLEER. The CDR3 sequence is CASPPTIADGTSGGASGELFF. CDR3 in DNA: TGCGCCAGCCCGCCTACTATAGCGGACGGGACTAGCGGGGGGGCGAGCGGGGAGCTGTTTTTT.

This chain uses TRBV7-3 with TRBJ2-1, with D possibly matching TRBD2 (5 bases). The V gene lost 2 bases and the J gene lost 10 bases, with 12 bases spanning the gap. The CDR3 runs to 13 residues. Germline values: CDR1 SGHTA, CDR2 FQGTGA. The CDR3 sequence: CASSLDPGNEQFF. In DNA, the CDR3 is TGTGCCAGCAGCTTAGACCCCGGGAACGAGCAGTTCTTC. The full variable domain, its missing parts supplied by reference TRBV7-3 and TRBJ2-1, is GAGVSQTPSNKVTEKGKYVELRCDPISGHTALYWYRQSLGQGPEFLIYFQGTGAADDSGLPNDRFFAVRPEGSVSTLKIQRTERGDSAVYLCASSLDPGNEQFFGPGTRLTVL.